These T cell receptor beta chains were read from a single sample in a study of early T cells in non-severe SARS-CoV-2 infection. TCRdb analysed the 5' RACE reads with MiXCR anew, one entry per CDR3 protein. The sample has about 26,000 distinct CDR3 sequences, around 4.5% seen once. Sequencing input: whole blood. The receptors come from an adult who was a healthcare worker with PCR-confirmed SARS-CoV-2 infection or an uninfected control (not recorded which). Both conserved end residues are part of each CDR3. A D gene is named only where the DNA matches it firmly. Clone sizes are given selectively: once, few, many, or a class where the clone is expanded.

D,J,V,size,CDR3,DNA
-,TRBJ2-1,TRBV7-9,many,CASSLGRLGEDEQFF,TGTGCCAGCAGCTTAGGTCGCCTCGGGGAAGATGAGCAGTTCTTC
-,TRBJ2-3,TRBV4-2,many,CASSQERTTDTQYF,TGTGCCAGCAGCCAAGAAAGGACCACAGATACGCAGTATTTT
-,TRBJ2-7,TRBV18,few,CASSRGQAYEQYF,TGTGCCAGCTCACGAGGGCAGGCCTACGAGCAGTACTTC
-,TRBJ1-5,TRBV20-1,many,CSVQGEEYQPQHF,TGCAGCGTCCAGGGAGAGGAATATCAGCCCCAGCATTTT
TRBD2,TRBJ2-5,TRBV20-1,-,CSARGLPSGRYETQYF,TGCAGTGCTAGAGGCCTCCCTAGCGGGAGATACGAGACCCAGTACTTC
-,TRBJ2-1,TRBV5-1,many,CASSLRGGVNNEQFF,TGCGCCAGCAGCTTGAGGGGCGGGGTGAACAATGAGCAGTTCTTC
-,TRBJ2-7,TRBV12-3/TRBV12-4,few,CASRASPTYEQYF,TGTGCCAGCAGGGCATCGCCGACCTACGAGCAGTACTTC
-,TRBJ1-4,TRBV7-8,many,CASSLASGYGEKLFF,TGTGCCAGCAGCTTAGCGTCAGGGTATGGGGAAAAACTGTTTTTT
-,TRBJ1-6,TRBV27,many,CASSFTAPLLHRNNSPLHF,TGTGCCAGCAGTTTCACAGCGCCCCTACTCCATAGAAATAATTCACCCCTCCACTTT
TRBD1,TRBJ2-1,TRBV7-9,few,CASSPGTAYNEQFF,TGTGCCAGCAGCCCCGGGACAGCGTACAATGAGCAGTTCTTC
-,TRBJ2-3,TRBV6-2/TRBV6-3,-,CASSYGLGPTDTQYF,TGTGCCAGCAGTTACGGTCTAGGGCCCACAGATACGCAGTATTTT
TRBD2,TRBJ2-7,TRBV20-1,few,CSAPNSGRGTYEQYF,TGCAGTGCACCAAATAGCGGGAGAGGGACCTACGAGCAGTACTTC
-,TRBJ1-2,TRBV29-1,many,CSVEDRAGSPPGYGYTF,TGCAGCGTTGAAGATAGGGCAGGAAGCCCTCCTGGCTATGGCTACACCTTC
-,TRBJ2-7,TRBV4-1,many,CASSPGIASGEQYF,TGCGCCAGCAGCCCTGGGATAGCCTCGGGTGAGCAGTACTTC
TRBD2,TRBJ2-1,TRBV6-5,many,CASSYGGLSGRAVNEQFF,TGTGCCAGCAGTTACGGGGGACTAAGCGGGAGGGCCGTAAATGAGCAGTTCTTC
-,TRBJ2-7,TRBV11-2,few,CASSLLHTYEQYF,TGTGCCAGCAGCTTGCTACACACCTACGAGCAGTACTTC
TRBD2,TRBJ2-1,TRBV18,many,CASSPPSGGPYNEQFF,TGTGCCAGCTCACCACCGTCGGGAGGACCCTACAATGAGCAGTTCTTC
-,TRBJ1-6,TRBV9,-,CASSPRRGKGNSPLHF,TGTGCCAGCAGCCCCCGCAGGGGTAAGGGTAATTCACCCCTCCACTTT